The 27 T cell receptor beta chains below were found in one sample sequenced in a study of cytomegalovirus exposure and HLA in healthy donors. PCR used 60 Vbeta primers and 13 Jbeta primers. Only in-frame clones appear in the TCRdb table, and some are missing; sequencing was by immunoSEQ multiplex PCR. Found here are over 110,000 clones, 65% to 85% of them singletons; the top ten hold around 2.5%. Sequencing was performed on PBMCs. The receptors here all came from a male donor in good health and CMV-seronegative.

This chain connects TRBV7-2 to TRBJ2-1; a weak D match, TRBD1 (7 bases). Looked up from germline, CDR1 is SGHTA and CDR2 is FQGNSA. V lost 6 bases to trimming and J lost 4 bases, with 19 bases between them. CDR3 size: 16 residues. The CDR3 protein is CASRPGGRAKYNEQFF. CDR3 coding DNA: TGTGCCAGCAGACCAGGGGGGCGGGCGAAGTACAATGAGCAGTTCTTC.

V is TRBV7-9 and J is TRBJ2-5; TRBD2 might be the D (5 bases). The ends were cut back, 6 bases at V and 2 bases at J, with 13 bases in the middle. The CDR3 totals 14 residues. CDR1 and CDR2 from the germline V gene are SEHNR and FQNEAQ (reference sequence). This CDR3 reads CASRSGNGQETQYF. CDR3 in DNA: TGTGCCAGCAGGTCGGGGAATGGGCAAGAGACCCAGTACTTC. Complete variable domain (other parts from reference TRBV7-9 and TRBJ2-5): DTGVSQNPRHKITKRGQNVTFRCDPISEHNRLYWYRQTLGQGPEFLTYFQNEAQLEKSRLLSDRFSAERPKGSFSTLEIQRTEQGDSAMYLCASRSGNGQETQYFGPGTRLLVL.

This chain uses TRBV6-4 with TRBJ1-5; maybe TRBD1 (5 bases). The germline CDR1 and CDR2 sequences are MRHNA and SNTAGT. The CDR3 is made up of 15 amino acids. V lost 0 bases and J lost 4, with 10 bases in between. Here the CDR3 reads CASSDSSGGNQPQHF. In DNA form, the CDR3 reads TGTGCCAGCAGTGACTCGTCCGGGGGAAATCAGCCCCAGCATTTT.

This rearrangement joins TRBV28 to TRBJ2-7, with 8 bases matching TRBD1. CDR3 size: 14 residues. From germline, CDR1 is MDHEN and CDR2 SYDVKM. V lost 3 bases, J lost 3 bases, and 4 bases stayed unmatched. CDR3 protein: CASSLRDRFYEQYF. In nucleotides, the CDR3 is TGTGCCAGCAGTTTGCGGGACAGGTTCTACGAGCAGTACTTC.

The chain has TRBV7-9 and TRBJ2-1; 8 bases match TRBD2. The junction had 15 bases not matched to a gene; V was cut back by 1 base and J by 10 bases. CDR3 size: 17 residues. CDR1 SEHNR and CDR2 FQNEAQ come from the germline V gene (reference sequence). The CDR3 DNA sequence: TGTGCCAGCAGCTTAGGAGTTGGGGGGACTAGGGATTGGGAGCAGTTCTTC. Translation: CASSLGVGGTRDWEQFF.

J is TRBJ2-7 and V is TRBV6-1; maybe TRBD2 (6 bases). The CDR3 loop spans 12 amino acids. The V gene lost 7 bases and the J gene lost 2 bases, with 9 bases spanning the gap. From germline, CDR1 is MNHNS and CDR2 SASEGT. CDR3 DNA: TGTGCCAGCAAATGGGGGGCCTACGAGCAGTACTTC. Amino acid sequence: CASKWGAYEQYF.

The CDR3 coding sequence is TGTGCCAGCAGGGGACAGAGCACAGATACGCAGTATTTT. Its translation is CASRGQSTDTQYF. The rearrangement links TRBV6-1 to TRBJ2-3, with 7 bases aligning to TRBD1. V was pared by 6 bases and J by 0 bases, with 0 bases of the junction left unmatched. The CDR3 is made up of 13 amino acids. Germline V gene sequence: CDR1 MNHNS, CDR2 SASEGT.

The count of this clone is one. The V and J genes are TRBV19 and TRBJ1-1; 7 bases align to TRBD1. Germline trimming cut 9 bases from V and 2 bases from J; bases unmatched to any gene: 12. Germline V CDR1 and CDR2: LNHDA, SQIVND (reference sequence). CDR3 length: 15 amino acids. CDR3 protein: CASQYQDRKNTEAFF. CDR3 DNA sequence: TGTGCCAGCCAGTATCAGGACAGGAAAAACACTGAAGCTTTCTTT.

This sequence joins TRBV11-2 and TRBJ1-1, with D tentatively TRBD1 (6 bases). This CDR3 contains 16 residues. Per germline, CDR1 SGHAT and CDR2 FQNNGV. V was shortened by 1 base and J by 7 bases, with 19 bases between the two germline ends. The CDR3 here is CASSLVFGKTGNEAFF. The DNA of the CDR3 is TGTGCCAGCAGCTTAGTTTTTGGGAAGACAGGAAATGAAGCTTTCTTT.

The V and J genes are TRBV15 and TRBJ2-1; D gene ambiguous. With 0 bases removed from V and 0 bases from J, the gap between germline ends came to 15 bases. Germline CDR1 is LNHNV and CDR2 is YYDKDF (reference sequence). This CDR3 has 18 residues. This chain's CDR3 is CATSRDLDPTSSYNEQFF. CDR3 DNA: TGTGCCACCAGCAGAGATCTAGACCCCACCTCCTCCTACAATGAGCAGTTCTTC.

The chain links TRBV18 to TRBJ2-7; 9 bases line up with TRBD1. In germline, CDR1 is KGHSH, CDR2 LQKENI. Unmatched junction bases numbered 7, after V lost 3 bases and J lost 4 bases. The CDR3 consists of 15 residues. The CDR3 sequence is CASSPGQGSTYEQYF. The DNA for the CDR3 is TGTGCCAGCTCACCCGGACAGGGGTCGACTTACGAGCAGTACTTC.

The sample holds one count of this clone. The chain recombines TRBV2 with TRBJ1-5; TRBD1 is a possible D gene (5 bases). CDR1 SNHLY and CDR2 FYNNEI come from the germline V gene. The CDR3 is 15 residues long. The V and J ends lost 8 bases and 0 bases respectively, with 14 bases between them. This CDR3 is CASSRQGYSNQPQHF. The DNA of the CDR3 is TGTGCCAGCTCTAGGCAGGGTTATAGCAATCAGCCCCAGCATTTT.

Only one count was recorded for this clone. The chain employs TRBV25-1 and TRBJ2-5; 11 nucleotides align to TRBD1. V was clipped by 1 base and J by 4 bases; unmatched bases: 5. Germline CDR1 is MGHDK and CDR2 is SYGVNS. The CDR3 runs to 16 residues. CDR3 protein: CASSESGTGGGETQYF. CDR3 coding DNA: TGTGCCAGCAGTGAATCCGGGACAGGGGGGGGAGAGACCCAGTACTTC.

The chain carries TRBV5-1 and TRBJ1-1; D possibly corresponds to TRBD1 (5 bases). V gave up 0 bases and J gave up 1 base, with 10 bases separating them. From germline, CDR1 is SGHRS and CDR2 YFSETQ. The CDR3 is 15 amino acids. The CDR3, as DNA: TGCGCCAGCAGCTTGGGCCCGGGGGGGAACACTGAAGCTTTCTTT. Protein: CASSLGPGGNTEAFF.

CDR3 region: CASSDRVGYTF. CDR3 DNA: TGTGCCAGCAGCGACAGGGTTGGCTACACCTTC. The chain has TRBV5-5 and TRBJ1-2; 7 bases align to TRBD1. The CDR3 extends over 11 amino acids. The germline gives CDR1 SGHKS, CDR2 YYEKEE (reference sequence). Trimming removed 4 bases from V and 7 bases from J; junction bases left unmatched: 1.

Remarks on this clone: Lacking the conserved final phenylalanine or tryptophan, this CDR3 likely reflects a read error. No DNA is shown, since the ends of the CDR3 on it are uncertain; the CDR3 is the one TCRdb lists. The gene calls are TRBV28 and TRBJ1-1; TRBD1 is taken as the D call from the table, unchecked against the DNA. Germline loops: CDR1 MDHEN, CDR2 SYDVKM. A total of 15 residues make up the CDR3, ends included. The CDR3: CASSSNGRDRGALFI.

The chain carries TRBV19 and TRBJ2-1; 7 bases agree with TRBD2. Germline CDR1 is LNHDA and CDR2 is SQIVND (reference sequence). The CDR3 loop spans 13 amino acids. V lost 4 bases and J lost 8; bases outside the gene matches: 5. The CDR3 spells CASSRSGIDEQFF. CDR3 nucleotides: TGTGCCAGTAGTAGAAGCGGGATAGATGAGCAGTTCTTC.

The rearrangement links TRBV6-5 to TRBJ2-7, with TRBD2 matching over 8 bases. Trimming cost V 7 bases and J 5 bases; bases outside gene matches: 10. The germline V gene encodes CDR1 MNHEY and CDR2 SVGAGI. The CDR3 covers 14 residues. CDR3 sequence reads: CASIDPRGGDEQYF. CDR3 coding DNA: TGTGCCAGCATCGACCCACGGGGGGGGGACGAGCAGTACTTC.

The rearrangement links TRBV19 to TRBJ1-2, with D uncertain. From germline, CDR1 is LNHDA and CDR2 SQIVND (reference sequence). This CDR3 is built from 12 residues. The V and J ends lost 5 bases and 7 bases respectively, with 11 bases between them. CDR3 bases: TGTGCCAGTAGTTTGGAGGGTCCTGGCTACACCTTC. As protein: CASSLEGPGYTF. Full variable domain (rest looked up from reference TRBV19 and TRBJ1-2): DGGITQSPKYLFRKEGQNVTLSCEQNLNHDAMYWYRQDPGQGLRLIYYSQIVNDFQKGDIAEGYSVSREKKESFPLTVTSAQKNPTAFYLCASSLEGPGYTFGSGTRLTVV.

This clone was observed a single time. DNA for the CDR3: TGTGCAAGTCGCTTAGGTCCGAGCCCCCTCCGGGAGCAGTACTTC. Protein sequence: CASRLGPSPLREQYF. V usage is TRBV12-2 and J usage is TRBJ2-7; TRBD2 is the table's D call, not checked against the DNA. TRBV12-2 is assigned pseudogene status. This CDR3 contains 15 residues.

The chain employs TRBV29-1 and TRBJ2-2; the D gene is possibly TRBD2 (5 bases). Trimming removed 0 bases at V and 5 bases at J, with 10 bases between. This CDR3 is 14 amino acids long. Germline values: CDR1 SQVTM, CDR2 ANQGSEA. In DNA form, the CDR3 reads TGCAGCGTTGAAGAAAATCCGGGGACCGGGGAGCTGTTTTTT. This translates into CSVEENPGTGELFF.

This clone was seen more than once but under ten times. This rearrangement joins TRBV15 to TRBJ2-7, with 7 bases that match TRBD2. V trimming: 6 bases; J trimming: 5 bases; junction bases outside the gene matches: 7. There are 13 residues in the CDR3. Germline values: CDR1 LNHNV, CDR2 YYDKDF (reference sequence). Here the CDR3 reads CATSFQGGDEQYF. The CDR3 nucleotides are TGTGCCACCAGTTTCCAGGGAGGGGACGAGCAGTACTTC. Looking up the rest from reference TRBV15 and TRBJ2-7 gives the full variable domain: DAMVIQNPRYQVTQFGKPVTLSCSQTLNHNVMYWYQQKSSQAPKLLFHYYDKDFNNEADTPDNFQSRRPNTSFCFLDIRSPGLGDTAMYLCATSFQGGDEQYFGPGTRLTVT.

The CDR3 DNA reads TGTGCCAGCAGCTTAGGGGGACTAGCGGGAGGTGAGCAGTTCTTC. Translation gives CASSLGGLAGGEQFF. The chain combines TRBV11-3 with TRBJ2-1, with 15 bases that match TRBD2. The ends lost 1 base at V and 9 bases at J; junction bases unmatched: 1. Germline CDR1 and CDR2: SGHNT and YENEEA. The CDR3 runs 15 residues.

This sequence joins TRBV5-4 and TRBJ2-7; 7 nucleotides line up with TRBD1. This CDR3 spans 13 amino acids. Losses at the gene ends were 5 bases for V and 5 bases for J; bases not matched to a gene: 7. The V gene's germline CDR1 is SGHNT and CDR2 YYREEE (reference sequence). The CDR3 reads CASSLGQVDEQYF. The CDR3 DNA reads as TGTGCCAGCAGTCTTGGACAGGTCGACGAGCAGTACTTC. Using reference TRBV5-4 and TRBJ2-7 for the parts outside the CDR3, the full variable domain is ETGVTQSPTHLIKTRGQQVTLRCSSQSGHNTVSWYQQALGQGPQFIFQYYREEENGRGNFPPRFSGLQFPNYSSELNVNALELDDSALYLCASSLGQVDEQYFGPGTRLTVT.

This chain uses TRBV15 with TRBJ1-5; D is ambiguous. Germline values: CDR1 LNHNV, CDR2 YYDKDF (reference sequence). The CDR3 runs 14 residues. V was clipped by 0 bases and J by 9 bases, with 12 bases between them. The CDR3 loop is CATSRDLRGSPQHF. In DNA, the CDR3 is TGTGCCACCAGCAGAGATCTGCGCGGTTCGCCCCAGCATTTT.

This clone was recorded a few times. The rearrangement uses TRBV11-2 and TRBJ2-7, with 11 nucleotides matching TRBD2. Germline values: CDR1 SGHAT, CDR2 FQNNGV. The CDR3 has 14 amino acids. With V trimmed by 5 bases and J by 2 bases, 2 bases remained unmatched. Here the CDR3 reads CASSLSGRAYEQYF. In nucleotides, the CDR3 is TGTGCCAGCAGCCTTAGCGGGAGGGCCTACGAGCAGTACTTC.

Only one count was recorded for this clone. CDR3 amino acids: CASSLAPEGNTEAFF. The CDR3 DNA follows: TGTGCCAGCAGCTTAGCGCCGGAGGGCAACACTGAAGCTTTCTTT. J is TRBJ1-1 and V is TRBV7-8; the D is unclear. Trimming shortened V by 0 bases and J by 2 bases, and 10 bases separated the two germline ends. The length of the CDR3 is 15 residues. Germline V gives CDR1 SGHVS, CDR2 FQNEAQ.